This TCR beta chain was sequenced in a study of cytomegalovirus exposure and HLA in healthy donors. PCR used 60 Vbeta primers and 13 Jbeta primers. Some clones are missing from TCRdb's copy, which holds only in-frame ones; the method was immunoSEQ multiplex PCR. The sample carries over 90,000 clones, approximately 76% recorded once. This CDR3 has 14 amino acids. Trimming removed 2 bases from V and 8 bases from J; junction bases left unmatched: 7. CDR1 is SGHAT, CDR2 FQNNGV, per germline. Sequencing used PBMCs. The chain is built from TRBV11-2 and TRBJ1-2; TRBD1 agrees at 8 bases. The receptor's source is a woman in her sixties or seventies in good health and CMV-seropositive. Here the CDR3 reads CASSLFGQGGGYTF. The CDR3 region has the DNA TGTGCCAGCAGCTTATTTGGACAGGGAGGAGGCTACACCTTC.